This T cell receptor (beta chain) was observed in a study of siplizumab effects on memory and regulatory T cells. Assayed TCR templates numbered about 10^5 for each sample. Sequenced by immunoSEQ multiplex PCR; TCRdb stores in-frame clones only, minus some. This sample has approximately 100,000 clones, with 93% found just once. Comment on this clone: Its target is unknown.

Trimming pared 1 base from V and 8 bases from J, leaving 15 bases between. Germline assignment: CDR1 SGHDN and CDR2 FVKESK. This CDR3 has 14 residues. Study-level findings and limits: With siplizumab, mappable alloreactive CD4+ clones averaged approximately 70% Treg-derived, versus 25% to 30% in controls. No assignable naive or memory phenotype existed for roughly 80-95% of proliferating CD4+ or CD8+ clones.

This receptor was identified in a human donor in good health. V gene TRBV14 combines with J gene TRBJ2-7; D uncertain. Sequenced material: non-Treg CD4+ T cells sorted from blood. CDR3 sequence reads: CASSQGIGPFKQYF. CDR3 nucleotide sequence: TGTGCCAGCAGCCAAGGGATCGGTCCTTTCAAGCAGTACTTC.